The clone carrying this T cell receptor beta chain was recorded only once. The data are from a study of blood T cell repertoires in COVID-19. The J segment lost 1 base and the V segment lost 6 bases, leaving 4 bases of the junction unmatched. CDR3 length equals 15 residues. Germline V CDR1 and CDR2: SNHLY, FYNNEI. As handled by the study authors: Estimation of nucleated cell counts was performed using reference gene primer amplification. The assay was immunoSEQ multiplex PCR, and TCRdb's table has in-frame clones only and misses some. The V and J calls and clone size were taken over from that table, and D and trimming were inferred from the DNA. The table shows some 360,000 clones, with 89% occurring only once.

This receptor was obtained from a woman aged 60-75 years with COVID-19, enrolled during active disease. Sequencing was performed on peripheral blood. V and J are TRBV2 and TRBJ1-1; TRBD1 agrees at 11 bases. CDR3 in DNA: TGTGCCAGCAGGGGGACAGGGGGTTGGAACACTGAAGCTTTCTTT. This gives the protein CASRGTGGWNTEAFF.